A single sample is the source of the 18 T cell receptor beta chains below, sequenced in a study of vaccination effects on CD4 cells after COVID-19. No antigen has been identified for these receptors. Using immunoSEQ multiplex PCR, the repertoire was profiled, and TCRdb retains in-frame clones only, with some absent. The repertoire holds 63,000 or so clones, with roughly 73% as singletons. Under the ViraFEST assay, PBMC were stimulated with viral peptide pools so that antigen-specific CD4+ T cells expanded. Sequencing was performed afterwards. Once cultured for roughly nine days, the cells underwent separation to obtain CD4+ T cells. Their SARS-CoV-2 infection, verified by PCR, occurred between March and December 2020. Specimen: CD4+ T cells from PBMCs cultured with HIV peptides, collected before COVID-19 vaccination. Sample subset: HIV-1 Nef peptide pool negative control/reference culture. Source of these receptors: a human donor who had a prior SARS-CoV-2 infection.

The chain uses TRBV28 and TRBJ1-2, with no clear D. V was shortened by 6 bases and J by 2 bases, with 7 bases between the two germline ends. The CDR3 loop spans 12 amino acids. The germline CDR1 and CDR2 sequences are MDHEN and SYDVKM. CDR3 nucleotides: TGTGCCAGCAGCTATTACAACTATGGCTACACCTTC. It is translated as CASSYYNYGYTF.

This clone was counted only a few times. This chain links TRBV5-4 with TRBJ1-2; 8 bases align to TRBD1. CDR1 and CDR2 (germline): SGHNT, YYREEE (reference sequence). The CDR3 loop spans 14 amino acids. Trimming cost V 0 bases and J 4 bases; bases outside gene matches: 2. CDR3 bases: TGTGCCAGCAGCTTGGGGACAGGGATCTATGGCTACACCTTC. Its protein product is CASSLGTGIYGYTF.

This clone was found once. This sequence joins TRBV24-1 and TRBJ1-4; 9 nucleotides line up with TRBD1. CDR1 KGHDR and CDR2 SFDVKD come from the germline V gene. V lost 10 bases to trimming and J lost 4 bases; unmatched junction nucleotides: 21. This CDR3 contains 19 residues. Here the CDR3 reads CATKTPYTGGTVRNEKLFF. Written as DNA, the CDR3 is TGTGCCACTAAGACACCGTACACAGGGGGCACGGTCCGTAATGAAAAACTGTTTTTT.

This clone was found once. The rearrangement uses TRBV28 and TRBJ1-5; TRBD1 agrees at 7 bases. V lost 2 bases and J lost 0; bases outside the gene matches: 4. The CDR3 sequence is 16 residues long. Germline V gives CDR1 MDHEN, CDR2 SYDVKM. CDR3 DNA sequence: TGTGCCAGCAGTTTAGTCACAGGGGCTAGCAATCAGCCCCAGCATTTT. Translated: CASSLVTGASNQPQHF. Combining the CDR3 with reference TRBV28 and TRBJ1-5 gives the whole variable domain DVKVTQSSRYLVKRTGEKVFLECVQDMDHENMFWYRQDPGLGLRLIYFSYDVKMKEKGDIPEGYSVSREKKERFSLILESASTNQTSMYLCASSLVTGASNQPQHFGDGTRLSIL.

CDR3 sequence: CASSEFGGDFLDGQYF. The CDR3 bases are TGTGCCAGCAGTGAGTTTGGTGGGGATTTTTTGGACGGGCAGTACTTC. The rearrangement links TRBV2 to TRBJ2-7, with D unresolved. Between the trimmed V and J ends, which lost 3 bases and 9 bases, there was a span of 24 bases. The CDR3 length is 16 residues. Germline V gene data show CDR1 as SNHLY and CDR2 as FYNNEI.

V is TRBV4-3 and J is TRBJ2-5; D is unclear. Germline CDR1 reads LGHNA; CDR2 reads YSLEER. CDR3 length: 14 amino acids. V dropped 0 bases and J dropped 9 bases, with 14 bases sitting between them. CDR3 residues: CASSQDFFSPAQYF. The CDR3 region has the DNA TGCGCCAGCAGCCAAGATTTTTTCTCCCCGGCCCAGTACTTC.

This clone has only a few counts. The V call is TRBV5-1, the J call TRBJ1-6, with D tentatively TRBD1 (6 bases). The CDR3 spans 15 residues. The germline gives CDR1 SGHRS, CDR2 YFSETQ. Between the trimmed V and J ends, which lost 2 bases and 6 bases, there was a span of 12 bases. The CDR3 coding sequence is TGCGCCAGCAGCTTAAACAGGGAAACTAATTCACCCCTCCACTTT. This codes for CASSLNRETNSPLHF.

V and J are TRBV3-1 (or the pseudogene TRBV3-2) and TRBJ2-1, with D possibly TRBD2 on 5 matching bases. Germline V CDR1 and CDR2: LGHDT, YNNKEL (reference sequence). Deletions cut 1 base from V and 9 bases from J, with 7 bases between. CDR3 length: 12 residues. The CDR3 sequence: CASSQARGEQFF. As DNA, the CDR3 is TGTGCCAGCAGCCAAGCCCGGGGTGAGCAGTTCTTC.

The chain links TRBV10-3 to TRBJ1-2; 8 bases map to TRBD1. The CDR3 runs 17 residues. V lost 3 bases, J lost 3 bases, and 12 bases stayed unmatched. Germline values: CDR1 ENHRY, CDR2 SYGVKD. The CDR3 coding sequence is TGTGCCATCAGTGACCGTGGACAGGGACCTCATTACTATGGCTACACCTTC. This encodes CAISDRGQGPHYYGYTF.

The CDR3 here is CASSLKGQGETGELFF. DNA of the CDR3: TGTGCCAGCAGCTTAAAGGGTCAGGGGGAGACCGGGGAGCTGTTTTTT. The chain joins TRBV7-9 to TRBJ2-2; TRBD1 matches 7 bases. CDR1 and CDR2 (germline): SEHNR, FQNEAQ (reference sequence). Trimming at V came to 2 bases and at J to 5 bases, leaving 8 bases not matched to a gene. The CDR3 covers 16 residues.

The chain uses TRBV19 and TRBJ2-1, with D possibly being TRBD1 or TRBD2 (5 bases each). This CDR3 comprises 16 residues. V was shortened by 1 base and J by 5 bases, with 15 bases between the two germline ends. CDR1 and CDR2 (germline): LNHDA, SQIVND (reference sequence). CDR3 amino acids: CASSIVGRAGNNEQFF. DNA for the CDR3: TGTGCCAGTAGTATAGTGGGGCGGGCTGGTAACAATGAGCAGTTCTTC.

The rearrangement uses TRBV18 and TRBJ2-7, with D perhaps being TRBD1 or TRBD2 (5 bases each). Deletions cut 1 base from V and 3 bases from J, with 10 bases between. Germline V gene sequence: CDR1 KGHSH, CDR2 LQKENI. The CDR3 has 14 amino acids. The CDR3 is CASSPQVGGYEQYF. The CDR3 DNA sequence: TGTGCCAGCTCACCACAGGTTGGGGGCTACGAGCAGTACTTC.

This chain connects TRBV7-2 to TRBJ2-3, with D uncertain. V dropped 1 base and J dropped 1 base, with 9 bases sitting between them. The CDR3 length is 15 residues. CDR1 is SGHTA and CDR2 is FQGNSA in the germline V gene. The CDR3: CASSLVNSRTDTQYF. CDR3 DNA sequence: TGTGCCAGCAGCTTAGTCAACAGCCGCACAGATACGCAGTATTTT.

The chain is built from TRBV27 and TRBJ1-2, with D unresolved. Germline lookup yields CDR1 MNHEY and CDR2 SMNVEV (reference sequence). This CDR3 spans 13 amino acids. V gave up 8 bases and J gave up 1 base, with 11 bases separating them. The CDR3 protein is CASGKGNNYGYTF. The CDR3 bases are TGTGCCAGCGGAAAGGGAAATAACTATGGCTACACCTTC.

V is TRBV4-2 and J is TRBJ2-3; 9 nucleotides line up with TRBD2. The V gene's germline CDR1 is LGHNA and CDR2 YNFKEQ. The ends lost 0 bases at V and 5 bases at J; junction bases unmatched: 6. The CDR3 consists of 16 residues. CDR3 nucleotides: TGTGCCAGCAGCCAAGAGGCTAGCGGGACGGGAGATACGCAGTATTTT. Its translation: CASSQEASGTGDTQYF.

The rearrangement joins TRBV2 to TRBJ2-5; 7 bases align to TRBD2. Germline V gene lookup returns CDR1 SNHLY and CDR2 FYNNEI. CDR3 size: 15 residues. Germline trimming cut 6 bases from V and 4 bases from J; bases unmatched to any gene: 11. The CDR3 spells CASSLVTGGGETQYF. The DNA for the CDR3 is TGTGCCAGCAGCCTGGTGACTGGCGGGGGAGAGACCCAGTACTTC.

This chain uses TRBV11-3 with TRBJ2-2; the D gene is possibly TRBD1 (6 bases). Trimming shortened V by 3 bases and J by 13 bases, and 15 bases separated the two germline ends. Germline V gives CDR1 SGHNT, CDR2 YENEEA. This CDR3 is 13 amino acids long. This CDR3 reads CASSFTGRQALFF. The CDR3, as DNA: TGTGCCAGCAGCTTTACGGGGAGACAGGCGCTGTTTTTT.

The chain couples TRBV2 to TRBJ2-7, with D perhaps being TRBD1 or TRBD2 (6 bases each). V was cut by 6 bases and J by 0 bases, with 12 bases left in between. Germline assignment: CDR1 SNHLY and CDR2 FYNNEI. This CDR3 comprises 14 residues. The CDR3 bases are TGTGCCAGCAGCCCTAGGGGGGACTCCTACGAGCAGTACTTC. It translates to CASSPRGDSYEQYF.